This paragraph reports one T cell receptor (beta chain). The CDR3 runs 14 residues. The V and J ends lost 6 bases and 4 bases, in that order; junction bases with no gene match: 4. The germline V gene encodes CDR1 KGHSH and CDR2 LQKENI. These data come from a study of blood T cells in healthy people across ages. Primers used in a second PCR of roughly 7 to 12 cycles were a sample-barcoded 5' primer and a J-beta primer mix. A single record per CDR3 protein comes from TCRdb applying MiXCR to the 5' RACE reads. The sample lists 800,000 to 1,000,000 distinct CDR3 sequences, roughly 43% occurring once. This sequence originates from a man aged 25 to 45 in good health. Material for sequencing was blood. The V gene is TRBV18, the J gene TRBJ2-3; the match to TRBD1 covers 10 bases. DNA for the CDR3: TGTGCCAGCTCTGCGACAGGGGGCCCAGATACGCAGTATTTT. It codes for CASSATGGPDTQYF.